This TCR beta chain was captured in a study of CD8+ T cells in alopecia areata. Regarding treatment: oral pan-JAK inhibitor, 5-10 mg twice daily. From alopecia areata patients, lesional scalp punch biopsies and peripheral blood were collected. Germline CDR1 SQVTM, CDR2 ANQGSEA. The V gene end was trimmed by 4 bases and the J gene end by 3 bases; junction bases not matched to a gene: 0. The CDR3 has 11 amino acids. Sequencing templates came from extracted RNA that was reverse transcribed into cDNA. TCRdb's copy holds only in-frame clones and misses some; the assay was immunoSEQ multiplex PCR. The table includes approximately 210,000 clones, around 56% detected once. Note on this clone: Antigen: not known.

Study-wide results and limits: Normal skin's resident alphabeta T cells are sequenced alongside lesional scalp T cells. Given one nonresponder, whether baseline CD8+ expansion relates to response remains uncertain.

The chain couples TRBV29-1 to TRBJ2-7; TRBD2 aligns across 7 bases. The source of this sequence is a human donor with alopecia areata. The source was CD4+ T cells sorted from blood, collected at week 4, from a patient treated with tofacitinib. DNA of the CDR3: TGCAGCGTTGGGGACTACTACGAGCAGTACTTC. It specifies CSVGDYYEQYF.